This T cell receptor beta chain came from a study of beta chain features in type 1 diabetes. Whole-study findings and limits: Compared with healthy donors, patients appeared to share more similar naive, central memory and regulatory TCRB repertoires. The study found fewer insertions and more deletions at VDJ junctions in type 1 diabetes patients.

Without exception, sorted populations had purity beyond 95%. Notes on this clone: Its antigen is not identified.

This CDR3 has 15 amino acids. Trimming shortened V by 4 bases and J by 4 bases, and 17 bases separated the two germline ends. The germline gives CDR1 SQVTM, CDR2 ANQGSEA. The investigators reverse transcribed all of the isolated RNA, so they sequenced expressed TCRB transcripts. Only in-frame clones appear in the TCRdb table, and some are missing; sequencing was by immunoSEQ multiplex PCR. The sample gives hundreds of thousands of clones, 15% to 17% of which show up once; 0.093% is in the top ten. The chain joins TRBV29-1 to TRBJ2-1; TRBD2 might be the D (5 bases). This sequence was found in a man aged 18 to 29 in good health. The source material was naive CD4+ T cells from blood. DNA for the CDR3: TGCAGCGTTGGACGGGGTATAGCCCCTTACAATGAGCAGTTCTTC. It is translated as CSVGRGIAPYNEQFF.